Following are 6 T cell receptor beta chains from one sample sequenced in a study of a mutant IDH1 vaccine in newly diagnosed glioma (dated by TCRdb to about 2021). What these receptors recognize is not known. Libraries were made using the immunoSEQ multiplex PCR assay. TCRdb's version of the immuneACCESS table is confined to in-frame rearrangements and falls short of the full clone set. An unresolved V gene accounts for under half of the shortfall where checked; the remainder is of unknown origin. This sample is represented by roughly 40,000 clones; roughly 92% of them were singletons. Roughly 2.6% of the sample belongs to the ten largest clones. The time point label corresponds to: week 5, during vaccination. Each vaccine dose was 300 ug of a 20-mer mutant IDH1 peptide in Montanide, given subcutaneously with topical imiquimod. The source was PBMCs, collected from a glioma patient whose treatment included an IDH1 peptide vaccine. The receptors were gathered from a man aged 45-65 years with glioma.

CDR3 bases: TGTGCCTGGAGTCCAGGACAGGGGGGTTATAATTCACCCCTCCACTTT. It yields the protein CAWSPGQGGYNSPLHF. V and J are TRBV30 and TRBJ1-6, with 10 bases identical to TRBD1. The V segment lost 2 bases and the J segment 4 bases; nucleotides outside the gene matches: 5. The V gene's germline CDR1 is GTSNPN and CDR2 SVGIG (reference sequence). This CDR3 has 16 amino acids.

The V call is TRBV5-1, the J call TRBJ1-2; D call uncertain. The germline gives CDR1 SGHRS, CDR2 YFSETQ. The CDR3 extends over 13 amino acids. V lost 4 bases and J 2 bases, leaving 9 bases between the germline ends. The CDR3 DNA reads as TGCGCCAGCAGCCCCGTGGGGAACTATGGCTACACCTTC. Protein product: CASSPVGNYGYTF.

The V and J genes are TRBV11-2 and TRBJ1-1; TRBD1 agrees at 10 bases. From germline, CDR1 is SGHAT and CDR2 FQNNGV. J gave up 2 bases and V 4 bases, and 1 base lay outside the gene matches. The CDR3 totals 14 residues. The CDR3 loop is CASSSTGGNTEAFF. The CDR3 DNA reads TGTGCCAGCAGCTCGACAGGGGGCAACACTGAAGCTTTCTTT.

This chain uses TRBV19 with TRBJ2-1, with D possibly being TRBD2 (6 bases). The CDR3 covers 17 residues. V was pared by 0 bases and J by 3 bases, with 15 bases between. CDR1 LNHDA and CDR2 SQIVND come from the germline V gene (reference sequence). CDR3 loop: CASSIDGRGGVYNEQFF. The CDR3 DNA reads TGTGCCAGTAGTATAGACGGGAGAGGAGGCGTCTACAATGAGCAGTTCTTC.

This rearrangement joins TRBV5-1 to TRBJ2-3; tentatively, D is TRBD2 (5 bases). The V gene lost 0 bases and the J gene lost 1 base, with 12 bases spanning the gap. Germline CDR1 SGHRS, CDR2 YFSETQ. CDR3 size: 16 residues. In nucleotides, the CDR3 is TGCGCCAGCAGCTTGGGGACTCCCTCCGGCACAGATACGCAGTATTTT. Its translation is CASSLGTPSGTDTQYF. Full variable domain (remainder filled in from reference TRBV5-1 and TRBJ2-3): KAGVTQTPRYLIKTRGQQVTLSCSPISGHRSVSWYQQTPGQGLQFLFEYFSETQRNKGNFPGRFSGRQFSNSRSEMNVSTLELGDSALYLCASSLGTPSGTDTQYFGPGTRLTVL.

This clone is a singleton in its sample. The chain carries TRBV2 and TRBJ1-2; a weak D match, TRBD1 (6 bases). Trimming took off 6 bases at V and 4 bases at J, with 18 bases between the two ends. Germline V gene lookup returns CDR1 SNHLY and CDR2 FYNNEI. The length of the CDR3 is 15 residues. The DNA for the CDR3 is TGTGCCAGCAGGGCCCCGGGACACCTCTCCTATGGCTACACCTTC. Amino acids: CASRAPGHLSYGYTF.